The clone carrying this TCR beta chain appeared a few times. Sample time point: newly diagnosed GD, antithyroid drugs for less than 3 months. PBMC-derived RNA was used for the TCR library. This entry belongs to a study of regulatory T cells in long-lasting Graves disease. Study background: Graves' patients with a new diagnosis had received antithyroid drugs under 3 months.

Through Arm-PCR of CDR3 regions and iRepertoire HTBI primers, TCR beta libraries were built. TCRdb passed the multiplex PCR reads through MiXCR, listing each CDR3 protein once. The sample holds over 450,000 distinct CDR3 sequences, around 12% seen once. Trimming stripped 6 bases from V and 2 bases from J, with 13 bases between. The CDR3 sequence is 14 residues long. Germline V gives CDR1 SNHLY, CDR2 FYNNEI. Another study also made use of these data, one on T cells in Graves' hyperthyroidism and ophthalmopathy. That report adds: The TCR CDR3 was amplified in a first-round RT-PCR using the HTBI primer set.

The sample consisted of peripheral blood mononuclear cells (PBMCs), taken at new diagnosis, from a patient treated with antithyroid drugs. J is TRBJ1-2 and V is TRBV2; D is perhaps TRBD1 (6 bases). This receptor was obtained from a woman under 40 with Graves disease. The CDR3 nucleotides read TGTGCCAGCAGGAGTGGGGGGCTCAACTATGGCTACACCTTC. Protein: CASRSGGLNYGYTF.